The rows below give T cell receptor beta chains drawn from one sample of a study of CD8+CD57+ T cells in acquired aplastic anemia. Each CDR3 protein is one row after TCRdb ran MiXCR on the reads. Of around 250,000 distinct CDR3 sequences listed, approximately 57% were seen once; the top ten hold around 7.6%. Sequences were obtained from sorted CD4+, CD8+, or CD8+CD57+ T cells (not recorded which) from PBMCs. The receptors here all came from a human donor with severe aplastic anemia or a healthy control (not recorded which). CDR3s include the opening cysteine and the closing phenylalanine or tryptophan. D genes are given only for firm matches.

j_gene: TRBJ2-3
len: 16
v_gene: TRBV7-3
d_gene: TRBD2
CDR3aa: CASSLGLAGNTDTQYF

j_gene: TRBJ1-1
len: 13
v_gene: TRBV25-1
d_gene: -
CDR3aa: CASSEYWDTEAFF

j_gene: TRBJ1-1
len: 15
v_gene: TRBV2
d_gene: TRBD1
CDR3aa: CASSFGDRGITEAFF

j_gene: TRBJ2-4
len: 15
v_gene: TRBV10-2
d_gene: -
CDR3aa: CASSEGQLAKNIQYF

j_gene: TRBJ2-7
len: 15
v_gene: TRBV7-3
d_gene: TRBD2
CDR3aa: CASSLSGGKGYEQYF

j_gene: TRBJ1-2
len: 15
v_gene: TRBV24-1
d_gene: -
CDR3aa: CATRKGPAANYGYTF

j_gene: TRBJ2-5
len: 11
v_gene: TRBV25-1
d_gene: -
CDR3aa: CASGGLETQYF

j_gene: TRBJ1-5
len: 14
v_gene: TRBV24-1
d_gene: -
CDR3aa: CATSAVGGQGTQHF

j_gene: TRBJ2-3
len: 11
v_gene: TRBV7-8
d_gene: -
CDR3aa: CASSNADTQYF

j_gene: TRBJ2-7
len: 14
v_gene: TRBV11-2
d_gene: -
CDR3aa: CASSLGGTAYEQYF

j_gene: TRBJ2-7
len: 16
v_gene: TRBV7-8
d_gene: TRBD1
CDR3aa: CASSLVGTESSYEQYF

j_gene: TRBJ1-1
len: 13
v_gene: TRBV2
d_gene: -
CDR3aa: CASTPEGMGEAFF

j_gene: TRBJ2-1
len: 11
v_gene: TRBV11-3
d_gene: TRBD2
CDR3aa: CASSGGGEQFF

j_gene: TRBJ1-1
len: 14
v_gene: TRBV20-1
d_gene: -
CDR3aa: CSAKGGGMNTEAFF

j_gene: TRBJ2-7
len: 13
v_gene: TRBV24-1
d_gene: TRBD1
CDR3aa: CATPPTGCREQYF

j_gene: TRBJ1-4
len: 14
v_gene: TRBV6-1
d_gene: TRBD1
CDR3aa: CASMEDRIREKLFF

j_gene: TRBJ2-6
len: 16
v_gene: TRBV5-6
d_gene: -
CDR3aa: CASSLYSGSGANVLTF

j_gene: TRBJ2-5
len: 16
v_gene: TRBV4-2
d_gene: TRBD2
CDR3aa: CASSLGTSGLQETQYF

j_gene: TRBJ1-2
len: 11
v_gene: TRBV5-8
d_gene: TRBD1
CDR3aa: CASSSRDRVYF

j_gene: TRBJ2-1
len: 16
v_gene: TRBV12-3/TRBV12-4
d_gene: TRBD2
CDR3aa: CASSLGRRLAGIEQFF

j_gene: TRBJ2-3
len: 13
v_gene: TRBV7-3
d_gene: -
CDR3aa: CASSLIGADTQYF

j_gene: TRBJ2-7
len: 13
v_gene: TRBV20-1
d_gene: -
CDR3aa: CSAIGQLTYEQYF

j_gene: TRBJ1-1
len: 13
v_gene: TRBV10-3
d_gene: -
CDR3aa: CAISAGGNTEAFF

j_gene: TRBJ1-4
len: 17
v_gene: TRBV15
d_gene: TRBD1
CDR3aa: CATSRDLTGLNTEKLFF

j_gene: TRBJ2-5
len: 13
v_gene: TRBV11-2
d_gene: -
CDR3aa: CASRLDSLETQYF

j_gene: TRBJ1-2
len: 14
v_gene: TRBV7-3
d_gene: -
CDR3aa: CASSRPGLLYGYTF

j_gene: TRBJ2-2
len: 14
v_gene: TRBV24-1
d_gene: -
CDR3aa: CATRGREETGELFF

j_gene: TRBJ1-2
len: 15
v_gene: TRBV24-1
d_gene: -
CDR3aa: CATSDRTETNYGYTF

j_gene: TRBJ1-5
len: 15
v_gene: TRBV2
d_gene: -
CDR3aa: CASSAWAAGRQPQHF

j_gene: TRBJ2-7
len: 15
v_gene: TRBV2
d_gene: -
CDR3aa: CASSEWDTSSYEQYF

j_gene: TRBJ1-5
len: 16
v_gene: TRBV25-1
d_gene: -
CDR3aa: CASSPSDSGYWQPQHF

j_gene: TRBJ1-1
len: 16
v_gene: TRBV5-1
d_gene: -
CDR3aa: CASSLGAAGVYTEAFF

j_gene: TRBJ2-7
len: 14
v_gene: TRBV2
d_gene: -
CDR3aa: CASSPRRVAYEQYF

j_gene: TRBJ2-1
len: 15
v_gene: TRBV14
d_gene: -
CDR3aa: CASGWTVVPYNEQFF

j_gene: TRBJ2-7
len: 15
v_gene: TRBV6-2/TRBV6-3
d_gene: -
CDR3aa: CASSLRDWGPGEQYF

j_gene: TRBJ1-2
len: 17
v_gene: TRBV10-3
d_gene: -
CDR3aa: CAISDDSGPDFNYGYTF

j_gene: TRBJ2-1
len: 16
v_gene: TRBV28
d_gene: -
CDR3aa: CASSSEGLGFLGEQFF

j_gene: TRBJ1-5
len: 14
v_gene: TRBV24-1
d_gene: -
CDR3aa: CATSDPPQNQPQHF

j_gene: -
len: 13
v_gene: TRBV7-2
d_gene: TRBD1
CDR3aa: CASSTTGAYEQYF

j_gene: TRBJ1-2
len: 12
v_gene: TRBV25-1
d_gene: -
CDR3aa: CASTGGHYGYTF

j_gene: TRBJ2-7
len: 15
v_gene: TRBV28
d_gene: TRBD2
CDR3aa: CASSLPGTTAYEQYF

j_gene: TRBJ2-2
len: 14
v_gene: TRBV28
d_gene: -
CDR3aa: CASSPQDNTGELFF

j_gene: TRBJ2-7
len: 15
v_gene: TRBV2
d_gene: TRBD1
CDR3aa: CASSEGDRGAYEQYF

j_gene: TRBJ2-4
len: 15
v_gene: TRBV12-3/TRBV12-4
d_gene: -
CDR3aa: CASNGPLGAKNIQYF

j_gene: TRBJ2-7
len: 16
v_gene: TRBV15
d_gene: -
CDR3aa: CATSRDSSGVTYEQYF

j_gene: TRBJ2-7
len: 15
v_gene: TRBV5-8
d_gene: TRBD2
CDR3aa: CASSRAGAGSYEQYF